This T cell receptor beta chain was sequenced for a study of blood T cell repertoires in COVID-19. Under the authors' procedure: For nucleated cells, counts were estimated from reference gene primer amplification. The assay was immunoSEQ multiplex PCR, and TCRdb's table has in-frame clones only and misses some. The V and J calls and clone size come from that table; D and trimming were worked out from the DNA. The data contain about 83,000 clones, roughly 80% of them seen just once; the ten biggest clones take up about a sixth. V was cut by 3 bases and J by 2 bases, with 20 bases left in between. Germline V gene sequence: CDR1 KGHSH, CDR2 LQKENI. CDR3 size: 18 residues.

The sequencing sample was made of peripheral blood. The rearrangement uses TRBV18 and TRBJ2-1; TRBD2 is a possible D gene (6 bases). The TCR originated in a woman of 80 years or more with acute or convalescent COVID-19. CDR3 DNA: TGTGCCAGCTCACCGGTTATCATGCGGGGTCGGACCTACAATGAGCAGTTCTTC. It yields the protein CASSPVIMRGRTYNEQFF.